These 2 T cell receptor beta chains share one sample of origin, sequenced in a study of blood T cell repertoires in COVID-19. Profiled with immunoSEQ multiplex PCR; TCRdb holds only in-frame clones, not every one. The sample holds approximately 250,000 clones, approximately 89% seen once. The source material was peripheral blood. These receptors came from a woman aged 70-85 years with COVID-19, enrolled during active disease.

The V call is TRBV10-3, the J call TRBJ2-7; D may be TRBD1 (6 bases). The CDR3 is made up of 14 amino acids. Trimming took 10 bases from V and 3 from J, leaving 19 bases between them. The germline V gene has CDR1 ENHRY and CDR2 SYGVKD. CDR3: CATGAPGQYYEQYF. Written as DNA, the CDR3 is TGTGCCACCGGGGCACCGGGACAATACTACGAGCAGTACTTC.

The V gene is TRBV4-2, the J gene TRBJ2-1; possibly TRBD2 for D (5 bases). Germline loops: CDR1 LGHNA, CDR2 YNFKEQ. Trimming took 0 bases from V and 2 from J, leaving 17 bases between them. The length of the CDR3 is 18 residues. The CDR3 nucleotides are TGTGCCAGCAGCCAAGATGAGGGCGGGTCTTCCCCCTACAATGAGCAGTTCTTC. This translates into CASSQDEGGSSPYNEQFF.